These T cell receptor beta chains were read from a single sample in a study of cytomegalovirus exposure and HLA in healthy donors. Only in-frame clones appear in the TCRdb table, and some are missing; sequencing was by immunoSEQ multiplex PCR. The sample records about 94,000 clones, about 75% being singletons. Sequenced: PBMCs. The receptors here all came from a man aged 40-49 years in good health and CMV-seropositive. Each CDR3 is given with its conserved first and last residue. A D gene is named only where the DNA matches it firmly. Clone size is given for some rows only: seen once, a few or many times, or a class if the clone is expanded.

NA	TRBJ2-7	TRBV5-6	NA	CASSSPLYYGQYF	TGTGCCAGCAGCTCCCCGCTCTACTACGGGCAGTACTTC
NA	TRBJ1-1	TRBV27	few	CASSFRLRTEAFF	TGTGCCAGCAGTTTTCGGCTGAGGACTGAAGCTTTCTTT
TRBD1	TRBJ1-1	TRBV7-9	few	CASSRTGLNTEAFF	TGTGCCAGCAGCCGGACAGGGTTGAACACTGAAGCTTTCTTT
NA	TRBJ1-5	TRBV19	NA	CASTPDRNQPQHF	TGTGCCAGTACCCCGGACAGAAATCAGCCCCAGCATTTT
TRBD2	TRBJ2-2	TRBV29-1	NA	CSVASGRNGELFF	TGCAGCGTTGCCAGCGGGAGAAACGGGGAGCTGTTTTTT
TRBD2	TRBJ2-1	TRBV6-5	NA	CASSRIAGGPTEQFF	TGTGCCAGCAGTCGGATAGCGGGAGGGCCGACTGAGCAGTTCTTC
NA	TRBJ1-2	TRBV5-5	NA	CASSWDISSYTF	TGTGCCAGCAGCTGGGACATTAGTAGCTACACCTTC
NA	TRBJ1-1	TRBV6-5	NA	CASRTNGAGGTEAFF	TGTGCCAGCAGGACTAATGGGGCTGGGGGGACTGAAGCTTTCTTT
TRBD2	TRBJ2-7	TRBV28	few	CASSAIAGGLSYEQYF	TGTGCCAGCAGCGCTATAGCGGGGGGGTTGTCCTACGAGCAGTACTTC
NA	TRBJ2-2	TRBV11-2	NA	CASSLRRGGTGELFF	TGTGCCAGCAGCTTACGGAGGGGAGGTACCGGGGAGCTGTTTTTT
TRBD1	TRBJ1-2	TRBV6-5	NA	CASRSGQGRDGYTF	TGTGCCAGCAGGTCTGGACAGGGCAGGGATGGCTACACCTTC
NA	TRBJ1-1	TRBV27	NA	CASIAYPGTEAFF	TGTGCCAGCATAGCATATCCGGGCACTGAAGCTTTCTTT
NA	TRBJ2-2	TRBV28	few	CASSQTGSNTGELFF	TGTGCCAGCAGCCAGACAGGTTCGAACACCGGGGAGCTGTTTTTT
NA	TRBJ1-1	TRBV2	medium-sized	CASSESSVYEAFF	TGTGCCAGCAGTGAATCCAGTGTATATGAAGCTTTCTTT
NA	TRBJ2-5	TRBV15	few	CATSREDFGGQETQYF	TGTGCCACCAGCAGGGAAGATTTCGGCGGCCAAGAGACCCAGTACTTC
TRBD2	TRBJ2-1	TRBV7-6	NA	CASSLAAGGRNEQFF	TGTGCCAGCAGCTTAGCAGCGGGGGGGCGGAATGAGCAGTTCTTC